Listed below are T cell receptor beta chains from one sample, sequenced in a study of control samples from healthy donors and cancer patients. Sequenced by immunoSEQ multiplex PCR; TCRdb stores in-frame clones only, minus some. The sample yields roughly 150,000 clones, over 90% seen once. Specimen: blood. All receptors come from a man in his fifties in good health. CDR3s include the opening cysteine and the closing phenylalanine or tryptophan. The order of the fields is J gene, V gene, D gene, clone size, CDR3 DNA, CDR3 protein. D genes are given only for firm matches. The size field is filled for only some rows; it gives once, few, many or a size class.

J: TRBJ1-4; V: TRBV5-1; D: .; size: .; DNA: TGCGCCAGCAGCTTGGCCAGGGCGGACGAAAAACTGTTTTTT; CDR3: CASSLARADEKLFF
J: TRBJ1-6; V: TRBV28; D: TRBD1; size: .; DNA: TGTGCCAGCAGTACCCCCCCAACAGGGGTCTCACCCCTCCACTTT; CDR3: CASSTPPTGVSPLHF
J: TRBJ2-5; V: TRBV18; D: TRBD1; size: .; DNA: TGTGCCAGCTCACCTCGGACCGGGACAGGGGCGTCAGAGACCCAGTACTTC; CDR3: CASSPRTGTGASETQYF
J: TRBJ1-2; V: TRBV29-1; D: .; size: .; DNA: TGCAGCGTTGAAGAATATGCTCACTATGGCTACACCTTC; CDR3: CSVEEYAHYGYTF
J: TRBJ2-1; V: TRBV19; D: TRBD2; size: .; DNA: TGTGCCAGTAGTAGCCGGGGGACTAGGTTACGGAATGAGCAGTTCTTC; CDR3: CASSSRGTRLRNEQFF
J: TRBJ2-5; V: TRBV3-1/TRBV3-2; D: TRBD2; size: .; DNA: TGTGCCAGCAGCCTGGGACTAGCGGGAGGGCAGGAGACCCAGTACTTC; CDR3: CASSLGLAGGQETQYF
J: TRBJ2-7; V: TRBV5-1; D: TRBD1; size: .; DNA: TGCGCCAGCAGCTCGGGACAGATATACGAGCAGTACTTC; CDR3: CASSSGQIYEQYF
J: TRBJ1-5; V: TRBV6-1; D: TRBD1; size: .; DNA: TGTGCCAGCAGTGATTCCGGGACAGGTGATCAGCCCCAGCATTTT; CDR3: CASSDSGTGDQPQHF
J: TRBJ1-1; V: TRBV5-1; D: TRBD1; size: .; DNA: TGCGCCAGCAGCGGGACAGCGAACACTGAAGCTTTCTTT; CDR3: CASSGTANTEAFF
J: TRBJ2-7; V: TRBV20-1; D: .; size: .; DNA: TGCAGTGCTAGTGGGGCGGGCGTCGACTCCTACGAGCAGTACTTC; CDR3: CSASGAGVDSYEQYF
J: TRBJ1-1; V: TRBV6-2/TRBV6-3; D: .; size: .; DNA: TGTGCCAGCAGTTACGTGGCGCACACTGAAGCTTTCTTT; CDR3: CASSYVAHTEAFF
J: TRBJ1-1; V: TRBV19; D: TRBD1; size: .; DNA: TGTGCCAGTGGGACAGGGGCCGCTGAAGCTTTCTTT; CDR3: CASGTGAAEAFF
J: TRBJ1-2; V: TRBV2; D: .; size: .; DNA: TGTGCGTTTGGGGGGGGTTATGGCTACACCTTC; CDR3: CAFGGGYGYTF
J: TRBJ2-1; V: TRBV5-1; D: TRBD2; size: .; DNA: TGCGCCAGCAGCTTAGCTTCTAGCGGGAACTACAATGAGCAGTTCTTC; CDR3: CASSLASSGNYNEQFF
J: TRBJ2-3; V: TRBV5-1; D: TRBD2; size: .; DNA: TGCGCCAGCAGCTTGGAAGGGGGCTCTGGGACTAGCGGGAGATGGAAAGATACGCAGTATTTT; CDR3: CASSLEGGSGTSGRWKDTQYF
J: TRBJ2-1; V: TRBV19; D: TRBD2; size: .; DNA: TGTGCCAGTAAGAGCGGGAGTCAGTCCTACAATGAGCAGTTCTTC; CDR3: CASKSGSQSYNEQFF
J: TRBJ1-1; V: TRBV7-2; D: .; size: once; DNA: TGTGCCAGCAGTTATCACAGGGTAGGGACTGAAGCTTTCTTT; CDR3: CASSYHRVGTEAFF
J: TRBJ1-1; V: TRBV27; D: TRBD1; size: once; DNA: TGTGTCAGCAGTTCGCGGACAGGGGGGTTCACTGAAGCTTTCTTT; CDR3: CVSSSRTGGFTEAFF
J: TRBJ2-1; V: TRBV3-1/TRBV3-2; D: TRBD2; size: .; DNA: TGTGCCAGCAGCCAAGGGACTAGCGGGAGGGAGTTCTTC; CDR3: CASSQGTSGREFF
J: TRBJ1-2; V: TRBV12-3/TRBV12-4; D: .; size: .; DNA: TGTGCCAGCAGTTTGGGGGCCATCTATGGCTACACCTTC; CDR3: CASSLGAIYGYTF
J: TRBJ2-5; V: TRBV28; D: .; size: .; DNA: TGTGCCAGCAGTTCGCCCGACAGACAAGAGACCCAGTACTTC; CDR3: CASSSPDRQETQYF
J: TRBJ2-5; V: TRBV7-9; D: TRBD1; size: .; DNA: TGTGCCAGCAGTTGGGGACAGAGCCAAGAGACCCAGTACTTC; CDR3: CASSWGQSQETQYF
J: TRBJ2-7; V: TRBV16; D: TRBD2; size: .; DNA: TGTGCCAGCAGCCGGACTAGCGGATCCTACGAGCAGTACTTC; CDR3: CASSRTSGSYEQYF
J: TRBJ2-7; V: TRBV5-1; D: TRBD2; size: .; DNA: TGCGCCAGCAGATTTGGGGGGGCTAGCGGGATCCGCTCCTACGAGCAGTACTTC; CDR3: CASRFGGASGIRSYEQYF
J: TRBJ2-1; V: TRBV10-3; D: TRBD2; size: .; DNA: TGTGCCATCAGTCCCCGTGGGGCTAGCGGGACTAGCTCCTACAATGAGCAGTTCTTC; CDR3: CAISPRGASGTSSYNEQFF
J: TRBJ1-5; V: TRBV27; D: TRBD1; size: .; DNA: TGTGCCAGCAGTTCTATCGGACAGGGCCGGCAGCCCCAGCATTTT; CDR3: CASSSIGQGRQPQHF
J: TRBJ1-5; V: TRBV19; D: .; size: once; DNA: TGTGCCAGTAGTATAGGAGGGGGAGGCAATCAGCCCCAGCATTTT; CDR3: CASSIGGGGNQPQHF
J: TRBJ1-3; V: TRBV28; D: .; size: once; DNA: TGTGCCAGCAGTTTATCCCGAGTTAGTTCTGCTGGAAACACCATATATTTT; CDR3: CASSLSRVSSAGNTIYF
J: TRBJ2-6; V: TRBV5-4; D: TRBD1; size: .; DNA: TGTGCCAGCAGCTGGGGGACAGCCGGGGCCAACGTCCTGACTTTC; CDR3: CASSWGTAGANVLTF
J: TRBJ2-3; V: TRBV10-2; D: .; size: .; DNA: TGCGCCAGCAGTGATTGGAGAACAGATACGCAGTATTTT; CDR3: CASSDWRTDTQYF
J: TRBJ2-2; V: TRBV5-1; D: TRBD2; size: .; DNA: TGCGCCAGCAGCCGGACTAGCCCGAACACCGGGGAGCTGTTTTTT; CDR3: CASSRTSPNTGELFF
J: TRBJ2-6; V: TRBV7-9; D: TRBD1; size: .; DNA: TGTGCCAGCAGCTTAGCCCGGACAGGGTTGGGCTCTGGGGCCAACGTCCTGACTTTC; CDR3: CASSLARTGLGSGANVLTF
J: TRBJ2-1; V: TRBV7-6; D: .; size: .; DNA: TGTGCCAGCAGCTTCACTAGCATCACGACCAATGAGCAGTTCTTC; CDR3: CASSFTSITTNEQFF
J: TRBJ2-3; V: TRBV18; D: .; size: .; DNA: TGTGCCAGCTCACCAATTATTCGGAGCCTCTCTTCTTCCACAGATACGCAGTATTTT; CDR3: CASSPIIRSLSSSTDTQYF
J: TRBJ1-5; V: TRBV2; D: .; size: .; DNA: TGTGCCAGCAGTGTCGGAAGCGGGGGCAATCAGCCCCAGCATTTT; CDR3: CASSVGSGGNQPQHF
J: TRBJ2-7; V: TRBV10-3; D: TRBD1; size: .; DNA: TGTGCCATCAGTGAGTCGATAAGCGGACAGGGGTCCGGCGAGCAGTACTTC; CDR3: CAISESISGQGSGEQYF
J: TRBJ2-1; V: TRBV10-1; D: TRBD2; size: few; DNA: TGCGCCAGCAGTGAAGTACTAGCGGGCAACAATGAGCAGTTCTTC; CDR3: CASSEVLAGNNEQFF
J: TRBJ2-7; V: TRBV21-1; D: .; size: .; DNA: TGTGCCAGCAGCAACCCCCTTCTACTAGCGGGACCCACCTACGAGCAGTACTTC; CDR3: CASSNPLLLAGPTYEQYF
J: TRBJ2-4; V: TRBV11-2; D: TRBD1; size: .; DNA: TGTGCCAGCAGCTTATATCAGGGGGCTGGGAACATTCAGTACTTC; CDR3: CASSLYQGAGNIQYF
J: TRBJ2-5; V: TRBV27; D: .; size: .; DNA: TGTGCCAGCAGCCTCGGACGGCGAGAGACCCAGTACTTC; CDR3: CASSLGRRETQYF
J: TRBJ2-2; V: TRBV5-1; D: TRBD1; size: .; DNA: TGCGCCAGCAGCTGGCACCCGGGACAGGGGGCTGCCGGGGAGCTGTTTTTT; CDR3: CASSWHPGQGAAGELFF
J: TRBJ1-3; V: TRBV18; D: .; size: .; DNA: TGTGCCAGCTCACCCTTAACAGCCCAAAGCACTGGAAACACCATATATTTT; CDR3: CASSPLTAQSTGNTIYF
J: TRBJ2-7; V: TRBV28; D: TRBD2; size: .; DNA: TGTGCCAGCAGACTAGCGGGGGGCTCCTACGAGCAGTACTTC; CDR3: CASRLAGGSYEQYF
J: TRBJ1-5; V: TRBV5-1; D: .; size: .; DNA: TGCGCCAGCAGCGCCGGGGCCCAAGGGCCAGGTCAGCCCCAGCATTTT; CDR3: CASSAGAQGPGQPQHF
J: TRBJ1-6; V: TRBV30; D: .; size: .; DNA: TGTGCCTGGAAGGGACTCGGGAATTCACCCCTCCACTTT; CDR3: CAWKGLGNSPLHF
J: TRBJ2-5; V: TRBV6-5; D: .; size: .; DNA: TGTGCCAGCAGGAGACAGTCTCAAGAGACCCAGTACTTC; CDR3: CASRRQSQETQYF
J: TRBJ2-7; V: TRBV5-1; D: TRBD1; size: .; DNA: TGCGCCAGCAGCCTGACTGACCAGGGGGCTTACGAGCAGTACTTC; CDR3: CASSLTDQGAYEQYF
J: TRBJ2-7; V: TRBV2; D: TRBD2; size: .; DNA: TGTGCCAGCAGAGACACTAGCGTGAGAGGGTACGAGCAGTACTTC; CDR3: CASRDTSVRGYEQYF
J: TRBJ2-5; V: TRBV5-6; D: TRBD2; size: .; DNA: TGTGCCAGCAGCTTGACTAGCGGGTCTCAAGAGACCCAGTACTTC; CDR3: CASSLTSGSQETQYF
J: TRBJ2-7; V: TRBV11-2; D: TRBD2; size: .; DNA: TGTGCCAGCAGCTTAGGTGGACTAGCGGGAGACGAGCAGTACTTC; CDR3: CASSLGGLAGDEQYF
J: TRBJ2-5; V: TRBV10-3; D: .; size: .; DNA: TGTGCCATCAGTGGCGGGCTAGGCTCGGAGACCCAGTACTTC; CDR3: CAISGGLGSETQYF